The 19 T cell receptor beta chains below all came from one sample that was sequenced in a study of T cell responses to AZD1222 COVID-19 vaccine (dated by TCRdb to about 2021). Receptors were amplified or captured by the immunoSEQ multiplex PCR assay. The immuneACCESS repertoire file appears here via TCRdb, limited to in-frame rearrangements. These files lack a portion of the clones; in checked studies, under half of the deficit traces to unresolved V genes, and the cause of the others is not known. The sample includes 90,000 to 120,000 clones, with roughly 87% observed a single time. The ten largest clones add up to about 2.5% of the sample. This specimen's time point label, interpreted: about 28 days (+/-7) after the second vaccine dose. This specimen was peripheral blood, taken 28 days after the second AZD1222 dose. These receptors all come from an adult who received the AZD1222 COVID-19 vaccine.

The chain joins TRBV27 to TRBJ1-1, with D hard to call. The CDR3 is 16 residues long. Germline lookup yields CDR1 MNHEY and CDR2 SMNVEV (reference sequence). Trimming removed 1 base from V and 3 bases from J, with 15 bases in between. The CDR3 bases are TGTGCCAGCAGTTTATTAGCGGGTTCCGGCGACACTGAAGCTTTCTTT. This translates into CASSLLAGSGDTEAFF.

This chain connects TRBV5-5 to TRBJ2-7; no reliable D call. V was shortened by 0 bases and J by 0 bases, with 10 bases between the two germline ends. The CDR3 is made up of 15 amino acids. Germline V gene data show CDR1 as SGHKS and CDR2 as YYEKEE (reference sequence). The DNA for the CDR3 is TGTGCCAGCAGCTTGGCGGGCACGATCTCCTACGAGCAGTACTTC. Residues: CASSLAGTISYEQYF. Supplemented by reference TRBV5-5 and TRBJ2-7, the full variable domain reads DAGVTQSPTHLIKTRGQQVTLRCSPISGHKSVSWYQQVLGQGPQFIFQYYEKEERGRGNFPDRFSARQFPNYSSELNVNALLLGDSALYLCASSLAGTISYEQYFGPGTRLTVT.

The V gene is TRBV30, the J gene TRBJ1-6; D possibly corresponds to TRBD1 (6 bases). Germline V lookup: CDR1 GTSNPN, CDR2 SVGIG (reference sequence). The CDR3 length is 16 residues. The V gene lost 1 base and the J gene lost 0 bases, with 10 bases spanning the gap. The CDR3 sequence: CAWSAEGVSYNSPLHF. CDR3 coding DNA: TGTGCCTGGAGTGCAGAGGGGGTCTCCTATAATTCACCCCTCCACTTT. Drawing the rest from reference TRBV30 and TRBJ1-6, the complete variable domain is SQTIHQWPATLVQPVGSPLSLECTVEGTSNPNLYWYRQAAGRGLQLLFYSVGIGQISSEVPQNLSASRPQDRQFILSSKKLLLSDSGFYLCAWSAEGVSYNSPLHFGNGTRLTVT.

The V call is TRBV19, the J call TRBJ1-5, with unresolved D. Trimming took off 1 base at V and 1 base at J, with 11 bases between the two ends. CDR1 and CDR2 from the germline V gene are LNHDA and SQIVND (reference sequence). There are 16 residues in the CDR3. The CDR3 loop is CASSIGSGRSNQPQHF. CDR3 coding DNA: TGTGCCAGTAGTATAGGTTCGGGGAGAAGCAATCAGCCCCAGCATTTT.

A single count supports this clone. This sequence joins TRBV28 and TRBJ1-5, with D uncertain. Germline V gives CDR1 MDHEN, CDR2 SYDVKM. CDR3 length equals 15 residues. V was shortened by 6 bases and J by 0 bases, with 12 bases between the two germline ends. CDR3 in DNA: TGTGCCAGCAGACAGAAGCCGTTTAGCAATCAGCCCCAGCATTTT. This translates into CASRQKPFSNQPQHF.

This chain uses TRBV6-1 with TRBJ1-2; D is undetermined. The CDR3 runs to 14 residues. CDR1 MNHNS and CDR2 SASEGT come from the germline V gene. The V gene lost 1 base and the J gene lost 7 bases, with 13 bases spanning the gap. The DNA for the CDR3 is TGTGCCAGCAGTGAAGGGGTAGGCCCTGCTGGCTACACCTTC. This codes for CASSEGVGPAGYTF.

The chain combines TRBV7-2 with TRBJ1-3; D gene unclear. V was shortened by 0 bases and J by 0 bases, with 9 bases between the two germline ends. This CDR3 has 16 residues. Germline V gives CDR1 SGHTA, CDR2 FQGNSA. The CDR3 nucleotides are TGTGCCAGCAGCTTAGCGCTGGTAGGCTCTGGAAACACCATATATTTT. Its translation: CASSLALVGSGNTIYF.

CDR3 protein: CASSLTGDNQPQHF. Here the CDR3 DNA reads TGTGCCAGCAGTTTGACAGGGGACAATCAGCCCCAGCATTTT. The chain uses TRBV28 and TRBJ1-5, with 8 bases identical to TRBD1. This CDR3 is 14 amino acids long. Losses at the gene ends were 3 bases for V and 3 bases for J; bases not matched to a gene: 1. The V gene's germline CDR1 is MDHEN and CDR2 SYDVKM.

This clone was recorded once. The chain has TRBV5-1 and TRBJ2-3; 10 bases map to TRBD2. The CDR3 spans 16 residues. Germline CDR1 and CDR2: SGHRS and YFSETQ. Trimming took 0 bases from V and 3 from J; bases not matched to a gene: 4. CDR3 amino acids: CASSLGLAGETDTQYF. The CDR3 DNA reads as TGCGCCAGCAGCTTGGGTCTAGCGGGAGAAACAGATACGCAGTATTTT. Based on the CDR3 plus reference TRBV5-1 and TRBJ2-3, the full variable domain is KAGVTQTPRYLIKTRGQQVTLSCSPISGHRSVSWYQQTPGQGLQFLFEYFSETQRNKGNFPGRFSGRQFSNSRSEMNVSTLELGDSALYLCASSLGLAGETDTQYFGPGTRLTVL.

The rearrangement uses TRBV4-3 and TRBJ1-4; tentatively, D is TRBD1 (6 bases). The germline gives CDR1 LGHNA, CDR2 YSLEER. The CDR3 contains 15 residues. V was trimmed by 0 bases and J by 4 bases, leaving 9 bases between them. This CDR3 reads CASSQENRVNEKLFF. The CDR3 region has the DNA TGCGCCAGCAGCCAAGAGAACAGGGTTAATGAAAAACTGTTTTTT.

V is TRBV4-3 and J is TRBJ1-6, with 10 bases matching TRBD1. The CDR3 totals 18 residues. The ends lost 4 bases at V and 5 bases at J; junction bases unmatched: 11. Germline CDR1 and CDR2: LGHNA and YSLEER. CDR3 amino acids: CASSPTLDRGANNSPLHF. The CDR3 DNA follows: TGCGCCAGCAGCCCGACTCTGGACAGGGGGGCGAATAATTCACCCCTCCACTTT.

This clone appeared once. The chain links TRBV5-1 to TRBJ1-1; D is unresolved. CDR3 length equals 14 residues. Deletions cut 5 bases from V and 1 base from J, with 12 bases between. Germline CDR1 and CDR2: SGHRS and YFSETQ. The CDR3 nucleotides read TGCGCCAGCAGACTTCAGGTTACGAACACTGAAGCTTTCTTT. Translating it yields CASRLQVTNTEAFF.

The rearrangement uses TRBV3-1 (or the pseudogene TRBV3-2) and TRBJ1-1; 8 bases match TRBD1. Germline loops: CDR1 LGHDT, CDR2 YNNKEL (reference sequence). J lost 0 bases, V lost 6 bases, and 9 bases had no gene match. This CDR3 is built from 16 residues. The chain's CDR3 is CASRGERDRMNTEAFF. DNA of the CDR3: TGTGCCAGCAGAGGCGAACGGGACAGGATGAACACTGAAGCTTTCTTT.

Only a few counts were recorded for this clone. The J gene is TRBJ1-5, the V gene TRBV28, with 7 bases fitting TRBD1. V lost 4 bases to trimming and J lost 0 bases; unmatched junction nucleotides: 15. CDR3 size: 19 residues. CDR1 and CDR2 from the germline V gene are MDHEN and SYDVKM. The CDR3 bases are TGTGCCAGCAGTTCGCCGGGACAGTCTTTACTTTTTAGCAATCAGCCCCAGCATTTT. Translated, it gives CASSSPGQSLLFSNQPQHF.

The V and J genes are TRBV19 and TRBJ1-5; the match to TRBD1 covers 10 bases. V lost 3 bases and J lost 6; bases outside the gene matches: 8. From germline, CDR1 is LNHDA and CDR2 SQIVND (reference sequence). The CDR3 has 16 residues. CDR3: CASSIARTGGSQPQHF. DNA for the CDR3: TGTGCCAGTAGTATCGCCCGGACAGGGGGGAGTCAGCCCCAGCATTTT.

This sequence joins TRBV14 and TRBJ1-2; TRBD1 agrees at 8 bases. The CDR3 covers 14 residues. V was clipped by 5 bases and J by 5 bases; unmatched bases: 7. Germline V lookup: CDR1 SGHDN, CDR2 FVKESK. The CDR3 region has the DNA TGTGCCAGCAGCTTCACAGGGGGGACGTATGGCTACACCTTC. Translating it yields CASSFTGGTYGYTF.

The V and J genes are TRBV12-3 or TRBV12-4 and TRBJ2-2; TRBD1 is a possible D gene (5 bases). Trimming shortened V by 4 bases and J by 5 bases, and 8 bases separated the two germline ends. CDR3 length equals 13 residues. This CDR3 is CASSSRQTGELFF. In nucleotides, the CDR3 is TGTGCCAGCAGTTCAAGACAGACCGGGGAGCTGTTTTTT.

This clone has a single count. The chain recombines TRBV5-4 with TRBJ2-6; D unclear. Germline V lookup: CDR1 SGHNT, CDR2 YYREEE (reference sequence). The germline V and J ends were trimmed by 2 bases and 1 base, with 7 bases remaining between them. The CDR3 sequence is 15 residues long. The CDR3 sequence: CASSLPRSGANVLTF. The CDR3 DNA is TGTGCCAGCAGCTTACCACGTTCTGGGGCCAACGTCCTGACTTTC.

The chain employs TRBV7-9 and TRBJ1-3; weak D call: TRBD1 (5 bases). Looked up from germline, CDR1 is SEHNR and CDR2 is FQNEAQ (reference sequence). Trimming took off 2 bases at V and 4 bases at J, with 9 bases between the two ends. This CDR3 contains 14 residues. The CDR3 coding sequence is TGTGCCAGCAGCTTAAAGGGGAGAGGAAACACCATATATTTT. It translates to CASSLKGRGNTIYF.